Only one count was recorded for the clone carrying this TCR beta chain. Clones were read by immunoSEQ multiplex PCR, and TCRdb kept only the in-frame ones, dropping some. There are some 48,000 clones in the sample; around 90% occur only once, and about 0.61% lies in the top ten. This entry is derived from a study of T cell changes during pregnancy in multiple sclerosis. The V and J ends lost 3 bases and 0 bases respectively, with 11 bases between them. The CDR3 length is 16 residues. The germline V gene has CDR1 MNHNS and CDR2 SASEGT. This specimen was CD4+ T cells from peripheral blood mononuclear cells, taken after pregnancy. This TCR was sampled from a female donor in good health, enrolled as a control in a pregnancy study. V is TRBV6-1 and J is TRBJ1-4; a weak D match, TRBD1 (5 bases). CDR3: CASSEWRGSTNEKLFF. In DNA form, the CDR3 reads TGTGCCAGCAGTGAGTGGCGGGGGTCAACTAATGAAAAACTGTTTTTT.